Following are 9 T cell receptor beta chains from one sample sequenced in a study of PD-L1 blockade in urothelial cancer. Data came from immunoSEQ multiplex PCR; TCRdb stores just in-frame clones and leaves some out. The table includes 25,000 to 30,000 clones, 70% to 90% detected once. The sequencing here drew on PBMCs, taken around atezolizumab (anti-PD-L1) treatment. All receptors come from a man in his fifties with urothelial cancer.

The rearrangement links TRBV19 to TRBJ1-2; no clear D. CDR3 length: 14 amino acids. V gave up 0 bases and J gave up 2 bases, with 7 bases separating them. CDR1 is LNHDA and CDR2 is SQIVND in the germline V gene (reference sequence). This CDR3 reads CASSIDAGNYGYTF. The DNA for the CDR3 is TGTGCCAGTAGTATAGATGCGGGAAACTATGGCTACACCTTC.

CDR3 nucleotide sequence: TGTGCCAGTAGTCTTCTAGCGGGAGGGACCACCGGGGAGCTGTTTTTT. As protein: CASSLLAGGTTGELFF. The gene calls are TRBV19 and TRBJ2-2; 12 bases are a match to TRBD2. Trimming at V came to 5 bases and at J to 4 bases, leaving 5 bases not matched to a gene. The CDR3 is 16 amino acids. Germline V lookup: CDR1 LNHDA, CDR2 SQIVND (reference sequence). Supplemented by reference TRBV19 and TRBJ2-2, the full variable domain reads DGGITQSPKYLFRKEGQNVTLSCEQNLNHDAMYWYRQDPGQGLRLIYYSQIVNDFQKGDIAEGYSVSREKKESFPLTVTSAQKNPTAFYLCASSLLAGGTTGELFFGEGSRLTVL.

The chain couples TRBV6-4 to TRBJ2-1; 11 bases are shared with TRBD2. CDR3 length equals 14 residues. Germline V lookup: CDR1 MRHNA, CDR2 SNTAGT. V gave up 4 bases and J gave up 8 bases; unmatched junction bases: 4. CDR3 nucleotide sequence: TGTGCCAGCAGTGTAGCGGGAGGGTACGATGAGCAGTTCTTC. Translation: CASSVAGGYDEQFF.

The chain employs TRBV28 and TRBJ1-5, with a possible D match to TRBD1 (5 bases). This CDR3 region has 15 residues. Deletions cut 4 bases from V and 0 bases from J, with 10 bases between. Germline assignment: CDR1 MDHEN and CDR2 SYDVKM. CDR3 nucleotides: TGTGCCAGCAGTTCCCGACAGTTTAGCAATCAGCCCCAGCATTTT. It is translated as CASSSRQFSNQPQHF.

The genes are TRBV6-1 and TRBJ2-7; tentative D call: TRBD1 (5 bases). Germline CDR1 MNHNS, CDR2 SASEGT. The V gene lost 4 bases and the J gene lost 3 bases, with 10 bases spanning the gap. This CDR3 is 13 amino acids long. CDR3 region: CASSGGHRYEQYF. The CDR3 region has the DNA TGTGCCAGCAGTGGGGGCCACCGCTACGAGCAGTACTTC.

The CDR3 DNA reads TGTGCCAGCAGCACAGGGGGCGTCACTGAAGCTTTCTTT. This translates into CASSTGGVTEAFF. This rearrangement joins TRBV9 to TRBJ1-1, with 9 bases that match TRBD1. Germline lookup yields CDR1 SGDLS and CDR2 YYNGEE. CDR3 length: 13 amino acids. Germline trimming cut 4 bases from V and 4 bases from J; bases unmatched to any gene: 2. Variable domain in full (rest from reference TRBV9 and TRBJ1-1): DSGVTQTPKHLITATGQRVTLRCSPRSGDLSVYWYQQSLDQGLQFLIQYYNGEERAKGNILERFSAQQFPDLHSELNLSSLELGDSALYFCASSTGGVTEAFFGQGTRLTVV.

J is TRBJ1-4 and V is TRBV19, with D unclear. Between the trimmed V and J ends, which lost 1 base and 0 bases, there was a span of 6 bases. Germline V gene lookup returns CDR1 LNHDA and CDR2 SQIVND (reference sequence). CDR3 size: 15 residues. The CDR3 region has the DNA TGTGCCAGTAGTATAGGAGGAGCAACTAATGAAAAACTGTTTTTT. Translated: CASSIGGATNEKLFF.

This chain uses TRBV20-1 with TRBJ2-5; D is unclear. CDR3 size: 11 residues. Germline CDR1 DFQATT, CDR2 SNEGSKA (reference sequence). The germline V and J ends were trimmed by 7 bases and 2 bases, with 8 bases remaining between them. The CDR3 coding sequence is TGCAGTGGCGAATGGCAAGAGACCCAGTACTTC. Translating gives CSGEWQETQYF.

The V gene is TRBV11-2, the J gene TRBJ2-2, with 7 bases identical to TRBD1. This CDR3 contains 16 residues. V lost 6 bases and J lost 0; bases outside the gene matches: 7. Per germline, CDR1 SGHAT and CDR2 FQNNGV. CDR3 nucleotides: TGTGCCAGCAGTCCAACAGGGGATTCGAACACCGGGGAGCTGTTTTTT. Its translation is CASSPTGDSNTGELFF.